This T cell receptor beta chain was found in a study of long-term antiretroviral therapy in people with HIV. Researchers report immunoSEQ v3.0 was run at survey level. Clones were sequenced by immunoSEQ multiplex PCR, and TCRdb holds only the in-frame ones, with some missing. This table has about 17,000 clones, 85% to 95% appearing once. The V end was cut by 4 bases, the J end by 1 base, with 13 bases between. CDR3 length: 15 amino acids. The germline gives CDR1 LNHDA, CDR2 SQIVND (reference sequence). This clone was counted a single time. This clonotype was obtained from a man aged 25 to 45 with HIV. The starting material was unsorted PBMCs, obtained 10 to 12 years after starting antiretroviral therapy. This chain links TRBV19 with TRBJ1-2, with D perhaps matching TRBD1 (6 bases). The CDR3 DNA is TGTGCCAGTAGTACCTCCCGGACAGATAACTATGGCTACACCTTC. The encoded protein is CASSTSRTDNYGYTF. Using reference TRBV19 and TRBJ1-2 for the parts outside the CDR3, the full variable domain is DGGITQSPKYLFRKEGQNVTLSCEQNLNHDAMYWYRQDPGQGLRLIYYSQIVNDFQKGDIAEGYSVSREKKESFPLTVTSAQKNPTAFYLCASSTSRTDNYGYTFGSGTRLTVV.